What follows are 21 T cell receptor beta chains derived from one specimen sequenced in a study of TIL therapy for anti-PD-1-resistant metastatic lung cancer. Sequencing used immunoSEQ v3. Here immunoSEQ multiplex PCR was the method, and the copy in TCRdb shows in-frame clones only, minus some. The sample has around 15,000 clones, around 86% seen once. As to time point: pre-treatment sample, taken before nivolumab and TIL therapy. The material was blood, obtained at baseline. Receptors originate from a person aged 25-79 years with non-small cell lung cancer.

The chain couples TRBV28 to TRBJ1-1, with 8 positions matching TRBD1. The J segment lost 2 bases and the V segment lost 6 bases, leaving 8 bases of the junction unmatched. Germline V gene lookup returns CDR1 MDHEN and CDR2 SYDVKM. The CDR3 has 15 amino acids. The CDR3 here is CASRTLQGGNTEAFF. In nucleotides, the CDR3 is TGTGCCAGCAGGACACTACAGGGGGGTAACACTGAAGCTTTCTTT.

This rearrangement joins TRBV11-3 to TRBJ1-2; D call uncertain. Germline CDR1 is SGHNT and CDR2 is YENEEA. Trimming took 11 bases from V and 7 from J, leaving 20 bases between them. This CDR3 is 13 amino acids long. Written as DNA, the CDR3 is TGTGCCCGACCTATCTATGCTTACTGTGGCTACACCTTC. Its translation: CARPIYAYCGYTF.

The V call is TRBV4-3, the J call TRBJ1-2; the D gene is possibly TRBD1 (6 bases). Germline CDR1 and CDR2: LGHNA and YSLEER. The CDR3 runs 14 residues. Trimming cost V 1 base and J 4 bases, with 10 bases left between them. The CDR3 sequence is CASSQGGHSYGYTF. CDR3 DNA: TGCGCCAGCAGCCAAGGGGGACACAGCTATGGCTACACCTTC.

This clone is a singleton in its sample. The V call is TRBV7-2, the J call TRBJ1-6, with D perhaps TRBD1 (5 bases). The CDR3 loop spans 15 amino acids. Germline values: CDR1 SGHTA, CDR2 FQGNSA. V lost 5 bases to trimming and J lost 7 bases, with 15 bases between them. CDR3 coding DNA: TGTGCCAGCAGCCCACGGGGGTCCCAGAATTCACCCCTCCACTTT. The encoded protein is CASSPRGSQNSPLHF.

Regarding this clone: At one boundary the junction diverges from the germline segment, which might be a read error. The chain carries TRBV11-2 and TRBJ2-7; TRBD1 or TRBD2 may be the D gene (6 bases each). This CDR3 comprises 11 residues. Germline-derived CDR1 and CDR2 are SGHAT and FQNNGV. The CDR3 reads CASSLAGQRVF. Written as DNA, the CDR3 is TGTGCCAGCAGCTTAGCCGGACAGCGGGTCTTC.

The V and J genes are TRBV19 and TRBJ1-1; the D gene is possibly TRBD1 (5 bases). The V gene lost 4 bases and the J gene lost 0 bases, with 18 bases spanning the gap. This CDR3 region has 17 residues. Germline CDR1 LNHDA, CDR2 SQIVND (reference sequence). This chain's CDR3 is CASSNPYRRGVNTEAFF. The DNA for the CDR3 is TGTGCCAGTAGTAACCCCTACCGGAGGGGCGTGAACACTGAAGCTTTCTTT.

This clone was recorded once. The DNA for the CDR3 is TGCGCCAGCAGCTTTCAGTCAGGCAAAAATGAAAAACTGTTTTTT. It codes for CASSFQSGKNEKLFF. This chain joins TRBV5-1 and TRBJ1-4, with D hard to call. This CDR3 comprises 15 residues. V lost 2 bases to trimming and J lost 5 bases, with 13 bases between them. Germline loops: CDR1 SGHRS, CDR2 YFSETQ.

This chain uses TRBV9 with TRBJ2-5; 8 positions agree with TRBD2. Germline CDR1 reads SGDLS; CDR2 reads YYNGEE. The CDR3 is made up of 15 amino acids. The V segment lost 4 bases and the J segment 4 bases; nucleotides outside the gene matches: 9. CDR3 sequence: CASSPQGLVGETQYF. In nucleotides, the CDR3 is TGTGCCAGCAGCCCGCAGGGACTAGTTGGAGAGACCCAGTACTTC.

This chain links TRBV27 with TRBJ2-7, with TRBD1 matching 9 bases. Trimming cost V 5 bases and J 2 bases; bases outside gene matches: 4. The germline V gene has CDR1 MNHEY and CDR2 SMNVEV (reference sequence). The CDR3 extends over 14 amino acids. The CDR3 spells CASSPRQGAYEQYF. The CDR3 nucleotides are TGTGCCAGCAGTCCGCGACAGGGGGCCTACGAGCAGTACTTC.

Comments on this clone: This sample includes further DNA sequences coding for the same CDR3. The J gene is TRBJ2-1, the V gene TRBV5-6; D remains unclear. The CDR3 spans 14 residues. Germline assignment: CDR1 SGHDT and CDR2 YYEEEE. Trimming stripped 2 bases from V and 4 bases from J, with 10 bases between. CDR3 bases: TGTGCCAGCAGCTTTCCAGGACCGTACAATGAGCAGTTCTTC. Translation: CASSFPGPYNEQFF.

The chain links TRBV14 to TRBJ2-5; D is undetermined. This CDR3 comprises 17 residues. Germline CDR1 and CDR2: SGHDN and FVKESK. The V and J ends lost 1 base and 7 bases respectively, with 22 bases between them. The CDR3 reads CASSQGLVAGDPGTQYF. CDR3 DNA sequence: TGTGCCAGCAGCCAAGGACTTGTTGCAGGCGACCCGGGGACCCAGTACTTC.

The V gene is TRBV19, the J gene TRBJ1-1, with a possible D match to TRBD1 (5 bases). V lost 8 bases and J lost 5, with 21 bases in between. The germline CDR1 and CDR2 sequences are LNHDA and SQIVND (reference sequence). The CDR3 is made up of 15 amino acids. The CDR3 nucleotides are TGTGCCAGTGAGTCGTTAAGACGGGGGGGGACTGAAGCTTTCTTT. It codes for CASESLRRGGTEAFF.

The chain recombines TRBV30 with TRBJ2-3; D is perhaps TRBD1 (6 bases). Trimming left V 5 bases short and J 6 bases short, with 15 bases between. The CDR3 is 13 residues long. Looked up from germline, CDR1 is GTSNPN and CDR2 is SVGIG (reference sequence). The CDR3 nucleotides are TGTGCCTGGGGACAGAGGCGCGCGGATACGCAGTATTTT. Protein sequence: CAWGQRRADTQYF.

In this sample, this clone turned up once. This sequence joins TRBV7-9 and TRBJ1-2; no reliable D call. In germline, CDR1 is SEHNR, CDR2 FQNEAQ (reference sequence). CDR3 length: 14 residues. Trimming cost V 5 bases and J 6 bases, with 16 bases left between them. The CDR3 loop is CASSIIREDHGYTF. The CDR3 bases are TGTGCCAGCAGCATAATCCGGGAGGACCATGGCTACACCTTC.

This clone was found once. This chain links TRBV29-1 with TRBJ1-2; D might be TRBD1 (5 bases). V was pared by 4 bases and J by 2 bases, with 8 bases between. The V gene's germline CDR1 is SQVTM and CDR2 ANQGSEA. The CDR3 has 12 residues. The CDR3 is CSVGGVNYGYTF. CDR3 DNA: TGCAGCGTTGGGGGGGTAAACTATGGCTACACCTTC.

The chain employs TRBV7-7 and TRBJ2-1, with 8 bases aligning to TRBD2. The germline V gene encodes CDR1 SSHAT and CDR2 FNYEAQ (reference sequence). The junction had 7 bases not matched to a gene; V was cut back by 4 bases and J by 8 bases. This CDR3 has 14 residues. The CDR3 protein is CASSYGPGLDEQFF. The CDR3 bases are TGTGCCAGCAGCTATGGACCGGGACTAGATGAGCAGTTCTTC.

This chain joins TRBV4-3 and TRBJ2-1; weak D call: TRBD1 (6 bases). Germline CDR1 reads LGHNA; CDR2 reads YSLEER. This CDR3 region has 16 residues. V was shortened by 0 bases and J by 9 bases, with 18 bases between the two germline ends. The CDR3 reads CASSQDGGYGHGEQFF. As DNA, the CDR3 is TGCGCCAGCAGCCAAGATGGGGGCTACGGTCACGGTGAGCAGTTCTTC.

The V and J genes are TRBV13 and TRBJ2-7; 8 nucleotides align to TRBD1. The CDR3 is 15 residues long. Germline V gene data show CDR1 as PRHDT and CDR2 as FYEKMQ (reference sequence). Unmatched junction bases numbered 5, after V lost 4 bases and J lost 0 bases. DNA of the CDR3: TGTGCCAGCAGCTCCCGGGACAGGAGCTCCTACGAGCAGTACTTC. Protein product: CASSSRDRSSYEQYF.

CDR3 sequence (DNA): TGTGCCTGGAGTGGGCCGGGGAACTATGGCTACACCTTC. This sequence encodes CAWSGPGNYGYTF. The rearrangement links TRBV30 to TRBJ1-2; D remains unclear. Germline V CDR1 and CDR2: GTSNPN, SVGIG (reference sequence). V lost 1 base, J lost 2 bases, and 8 bases lay in between. CDR3 size: 13 residues. Complete variable domain (other parts from reference TRBV30 and TRBJ1-2): SQTIHQWPATLVQPVGSPLSLECTVEGTSNPNLYWYRQAAGRGLQLLFYSVGIGQISSEVPQNLSASRPQDRQFILSSKKLLLSDSGFYLCAWSGPGNYGYTFGSGTRLTVV.

The chain combines TRBV4-2 with TRBJ1-5; D is perhaps TRBD1 (6 bases). Looked up from germline, CDR1 is LGHNA and CDR2 is YNFKEQ. V lost 0 bases, J lost 8 bases, and 20 bases lay in between. The CDR3 runs 17 residues. CDR3 amino acids: CASSQDGGGVGLKPQHF. The CDR3 nucleotides are TGTGCCAGCAGCCAAGATGGGGGGGGCGTGGGTCTCAAGCCCCAGCATTTT.

The chain combines TRBV5-1 with TRBJ2-1; D is uncertain. With 4 bases removed from V and 2 bases from J, the gap between germline ends came to 10 bases. Germline CDR1 is SGHRS and CDR2 is YFSETQ. The CDR3 is 14 residues long. The CDR3 DNA sequence: TGCGCCAGCAGCATAACAGTGACCTACAATGAGCAGTTCTTC. Amino acids: CASSITVTYNEQFF.